This T cell receptor beta chain appears in the sequencing data of a study of blood T cells in healthy people across ages. The overall study: For every two T cells, template switching captured about one barcoded beta molecule.

Germline lookup yields CDR1 SGDLS and CDR2 YYNGEE. The germline V and J ends were trimmed by 10 bases and 0 bases, with 11 bases remaining between them. CDR3 length: 13 amino acids. A second PCR, run for 7 to 11 cycles, used a sample-barcoded 5' primer plus a J-beta primer mix. Every sample returned 2.5 million or more CDR3-containing paired-end reads. TCRdb re-derived calls from the 5' RACE reads in MiXCR, one entry per CDR3 protein. The table has 780,000 or so distinct CDR3 sequences, approximately 25% seen once. These data are also associated with another study on T cells of mothers and their children. As reported in that work: The study sampled three healthy Caucasian mothers and their six children. No clones detected were persistent microchimeric T cell clones.

The J gene is TRBJ1-3, the V gene TRBV9, with unresolved D. Sequencing used blood. This sequence was found in a boy aged 10-17 years in good health. CDR3 in DNA: TGTGCCTGCGCCCGGGACTCTGGAAACACCATATATTTT. This gives the protein CACARDSGNTIYF.